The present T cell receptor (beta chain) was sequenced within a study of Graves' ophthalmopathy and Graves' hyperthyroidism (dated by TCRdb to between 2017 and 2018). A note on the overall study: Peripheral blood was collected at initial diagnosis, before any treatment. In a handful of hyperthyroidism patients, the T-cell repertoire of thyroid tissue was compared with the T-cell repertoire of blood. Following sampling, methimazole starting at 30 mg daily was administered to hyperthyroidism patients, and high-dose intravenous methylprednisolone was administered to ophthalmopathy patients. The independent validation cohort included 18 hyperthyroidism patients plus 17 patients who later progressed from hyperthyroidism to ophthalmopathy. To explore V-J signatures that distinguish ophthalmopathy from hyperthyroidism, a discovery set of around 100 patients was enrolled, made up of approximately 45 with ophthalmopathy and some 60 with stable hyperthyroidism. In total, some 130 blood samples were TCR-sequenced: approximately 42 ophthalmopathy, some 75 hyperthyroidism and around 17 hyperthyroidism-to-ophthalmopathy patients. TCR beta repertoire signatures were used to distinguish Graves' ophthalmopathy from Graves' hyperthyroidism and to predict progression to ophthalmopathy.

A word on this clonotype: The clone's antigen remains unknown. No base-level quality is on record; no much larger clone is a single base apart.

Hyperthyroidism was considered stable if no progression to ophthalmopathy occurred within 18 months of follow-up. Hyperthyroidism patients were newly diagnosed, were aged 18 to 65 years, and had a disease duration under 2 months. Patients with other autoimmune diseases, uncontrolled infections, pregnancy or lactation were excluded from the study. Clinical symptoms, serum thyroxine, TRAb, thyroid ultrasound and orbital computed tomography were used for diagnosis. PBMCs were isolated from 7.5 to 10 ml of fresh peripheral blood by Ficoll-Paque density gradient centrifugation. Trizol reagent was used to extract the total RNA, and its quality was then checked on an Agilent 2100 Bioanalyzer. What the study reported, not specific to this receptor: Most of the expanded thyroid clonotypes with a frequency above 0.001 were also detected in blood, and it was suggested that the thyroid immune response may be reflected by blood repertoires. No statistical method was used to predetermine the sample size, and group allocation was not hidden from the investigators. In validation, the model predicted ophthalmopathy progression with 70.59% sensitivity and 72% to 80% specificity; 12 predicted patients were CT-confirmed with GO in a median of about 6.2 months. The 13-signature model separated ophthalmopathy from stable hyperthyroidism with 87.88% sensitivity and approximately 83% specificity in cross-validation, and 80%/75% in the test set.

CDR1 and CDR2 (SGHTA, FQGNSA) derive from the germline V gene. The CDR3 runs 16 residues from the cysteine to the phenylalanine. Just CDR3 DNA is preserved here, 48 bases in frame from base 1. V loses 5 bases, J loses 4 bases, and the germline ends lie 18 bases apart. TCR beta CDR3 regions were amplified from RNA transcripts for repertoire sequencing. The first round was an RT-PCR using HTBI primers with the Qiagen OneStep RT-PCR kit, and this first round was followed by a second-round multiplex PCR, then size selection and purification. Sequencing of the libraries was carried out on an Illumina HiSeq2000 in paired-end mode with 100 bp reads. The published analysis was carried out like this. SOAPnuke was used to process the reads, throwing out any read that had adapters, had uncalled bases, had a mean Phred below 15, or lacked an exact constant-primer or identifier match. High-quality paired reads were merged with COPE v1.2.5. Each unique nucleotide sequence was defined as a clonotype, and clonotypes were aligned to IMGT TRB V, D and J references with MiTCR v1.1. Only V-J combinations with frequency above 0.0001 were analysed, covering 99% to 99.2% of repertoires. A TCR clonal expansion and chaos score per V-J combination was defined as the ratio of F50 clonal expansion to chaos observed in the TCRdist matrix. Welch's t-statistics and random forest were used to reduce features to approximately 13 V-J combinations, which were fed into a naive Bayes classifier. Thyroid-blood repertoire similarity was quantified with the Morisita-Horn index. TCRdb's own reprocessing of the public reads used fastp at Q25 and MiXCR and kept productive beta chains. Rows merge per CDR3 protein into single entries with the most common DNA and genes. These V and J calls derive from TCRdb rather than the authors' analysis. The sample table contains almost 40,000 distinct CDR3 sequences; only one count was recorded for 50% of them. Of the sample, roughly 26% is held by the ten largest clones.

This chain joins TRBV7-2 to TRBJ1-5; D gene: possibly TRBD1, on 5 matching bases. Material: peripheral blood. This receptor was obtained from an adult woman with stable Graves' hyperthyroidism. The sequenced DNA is TGTGCCAGCAGCCAAGGAGACAGAGCAAGTAATCAGCCCCAGCATTTT. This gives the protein CASSQGDRASNQPQHF. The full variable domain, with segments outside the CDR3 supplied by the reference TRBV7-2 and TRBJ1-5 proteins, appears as GAGVSQSPSNKVTEKGKDVELRCDPISGHTALYWYRQSLGQGLEFLIYFQGNSAPDKSGLPSDRFSAERTGGSVSTLTIQRTQQEDSAVYLCASSQGDRASNQPQHFGDGTRLSIL.